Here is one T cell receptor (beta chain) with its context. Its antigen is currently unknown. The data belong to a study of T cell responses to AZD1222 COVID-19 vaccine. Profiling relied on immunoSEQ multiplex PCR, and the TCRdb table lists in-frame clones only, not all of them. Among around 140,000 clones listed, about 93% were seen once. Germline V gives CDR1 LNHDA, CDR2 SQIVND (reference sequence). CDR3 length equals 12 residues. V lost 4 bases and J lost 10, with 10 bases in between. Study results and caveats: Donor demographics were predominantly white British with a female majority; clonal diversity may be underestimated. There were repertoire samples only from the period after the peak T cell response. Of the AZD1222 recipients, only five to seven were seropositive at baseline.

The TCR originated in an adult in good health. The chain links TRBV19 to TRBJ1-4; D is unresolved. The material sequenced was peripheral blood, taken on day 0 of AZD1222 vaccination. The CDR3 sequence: CASSSVQRKLFF. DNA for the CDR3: TGTGCCAGTAGTAGTGTGCAACGAAAACTGTTTTTT.